This T cell receptor (beta chain) was sequenced for a study of T-cell memory formation after mild COVID-19. Across the study: TCR clusters showed largely donor specificity.

A word on this clonotype: As yet, its antigen is unknown.

Findings of the study overall: Shrinking CD4+ clones were chiefly CM and EM; CD8+ ones were chiefly EMRA. Clones shrinking from day 15 to 85 showed even CD4/CD8 mixes; later expanders tilted CD4+.

5'RACE with constant-segment primers yielded barcoded, UMI-tagged TCR alpha and TCR beta cDNA libraries. TCRdb redid the calling of the 5' RACE reads with MiXCR, one entry per CDR3 protein. The data contain under 450,000 distinct CDR3 sequences, approximately 14% of them seen just once; the ten biggest clones take up 22%. Sequencing was performed on PBMCs or a T cell subset sorted from them (not recorded which). The sequence was collected from a man aged 18-30 years who had mild COVID-19 (a few samples of this study predate the infection). Cell type and time point are not known.

Here the CDR3 reads CASSSGGRWKFF. CDR3 bases: TGCGCCAGCAGCTCTGGGGGTCGTTGGAAGTTTTTT. The chain links TRBV5-1 to TRBJ1-4; D is perhaps TRBD1 (5 bases). There are 12 residues in the CDR3. Germline V gene data show CDR1 as SGHRS and CDR2 as YFSETQ. Trimming shortened V by 3 bases and J by 16 bases, and 16 bases separated the two germline ends.